Listed here are 26 T cell receptor beta chains from one sample, sequenced in a study of tissue T cells after allogeneic stem cell transplantation. Time point denoted: mouse harvest day 7 after allogeneic transplant. Each mouse received 10^7 T-cell-depleted marrow cells plus 10^6 splenic CD5+ T cells by tail vein. TCRdb keeps only in-frame clones here, not all; method: immunoSEQ multiplex PCR. Of some 5,300 clones in the sample, roughly 47% were seen once. The sequenced sample was skin. The receptors come from a female BALB/c mouse given C57BL/6 T cells with graft-versus-host disease after an allogeneic hematopoietic cell transplant.

With regard to this clone: Genes and germline are mouse. The sequenced fragment ends 1 residue before the CDR3 boundary, so the rest is inferred from the germline J gene. The chain uses TRBV26 and TRBJ2-7, with 8 nucleotides matching TRBD2. Unmatched junction bases numbered 1, after V lost 3 bases and J lost 0 bases. The CDR3 has 14 amino acids. Germline V lookup: CDR1 KGHPV, CDR2 FQNQEV (reference sequence). The chain's CDR3 is CASSLGGGSYEQYF. The part of the CDR3 DNA that was read is TGTGCCAGCAGTCTTGGGGGGGGCTCCTATGAACAGTAC.

Details on this clone: Mouse germline and gene names are used. The observed sequence ends 1 residue before the CDR3 terminus, with the missing tail filled in from the germline J gene. The V gene is TRBV13-3, the J gene TRBJ2-1; TRBD2 agrees at 10 bases. V gave up 4 bases and J gave up 3 bases; unmatched junction bases: 1. The CDR3 is made up of 14 amino acids. Germline CDR1 and CDR2: NNHDY and SYVADS. CDR3 sequence: CASSRDWGYAEQFF. The part of the CDR3 DNA that was read is TGTGCCAGCAGTAGGGACTGGGGCTATGCTGAGCAGTTC.

By share, this clone counts as medium-sized. The gene symbols are mouse symbols. The sequence runs out 1 residue before the end of the CDR3; the remainder is reconstructed from the germline J gene. The J gene is TRBJ2-1, the V gene TRBV26; no reliable D call. The germline V gene has CDR1 KGHPV and CDR2 FQNQEV (reference sequence). This CDR3 spans 13 amino acids. The V and J ends lost 6 bases and 1 base respectively, with 7 bases between them. The CDR3 DNA, read in part, is TGTGCCAGCAGGAAGGACAACTATGCTGAGCAGTTC. This gives the protein CASRKDNYAEQF. The complete CDR3 protein is CASRKDNYAEQFF.

Remarks on this clone: Gene names and germline match the mouse. The CDR3 end is not reached by the read, which stops 1 residue before it; the germline J gene fills it in. The gene calls are TRBV23 and TRBJ2-1; TRBD1 was called by the table and not checked on the DNA. Germline assignment: CDR1 KGHTA and CDR2 FQNQQP. This CDR3 spans 14 amino acids. The DNA read from the CDR3 is TGCTCCAGCAGGGGACAACTTAACTATGCTGAGCAGTTC. Translated: CSSRGQLNYAEQF. In full, the CDR3 is CSSRGQLNYAEQFF.

About this clone itself: The germline and genes are mouse ones. With the read ending 1 residue before the CDR3 end, the germline J gene is used to fill in that end. The V and J genes are TRBV23 and TRBJ1-2. The CDR3 totals 11 residues. Germline CDR1 KGHTA, CDR2 FQNQQP. The CDR3 is CSSSQASDYTF. The sequenced CDR3 bases are TGCTCCAGCAGTCAGGCCTCCGACTACACC.

Note on this clone: Mouse names are used for the genes. The CDR3 protein is CASSGDRGQNTLYF. CDR3 bases read: TGTGCCAGCAGTGGGGACAGGGGACAAAACACCTTGTAC. The V call is TRBV26, the J call TRBJ2-4; TRBD1 aligns across 10 bases. The read ends 1 residue before the CDR3 terminus; that terminus is restored from the germline J gene. CDR3 length equals 14 residues. V dropped 5 bases and J dropped 3; count of bases not matched to a gene: 2. Germline V gene lookup returns CDR1 KGHPV and CDR2 FQNQEV (reference sequence).

On this clone itself: Genes here carry mouse names. The CDR3 goes on 1 residue after the read ends, and that part is filled in from the germline J gene. The rearrangement joins TRBV1 to TRBJ1-1; 10 bases are a match to TRBD1. With 3 bases clipped from V and 5 bases from J, the junction kept 6 bases outside the gene matches. The length of the CDR3 is 15 residues. Germline values: CDR1 NSQYPW, CDR2 LRSPGD (reference sequence). The CDR3 loop reads CTCSARDRGRTEVFF. The covered CDR3 bases are TGCACCTGCAGTGCCCGGGACAGGGGTAGGACAGAAGTCTTC.

Of note for this clone: Genes and germline come from the mouse. The missing CDR3 end, 1 residue past where the read stops, is filled in from the germline J gene. This chain links TRBV26 with TRBJ2-4, with D tentatively TRBD1 (6 bases). Germline CDR1 reads KGHPV; CDR2 reads FQNQEV (reference sequence). The CDR3 totals 14 residues. V lost 6 bases, J lost 3 bases, and 13 bases lay in between. CDR3 DNA, as far as it was read: TGTGCCAGCAGCCCACAGGGAGGCCAAAACACCTTGTAC. It specifies CASSPQGGQNTLY. In full, the CDR3 is CASSPQGGQNTLYF.

With respect to this clone: Genes and germline are mouse. The CDR3 is cut off 1 residue early in the read; its end comes from the germline J gene. The rearrangement uses TRBV12-2 and TRBJ2-5, with TRBD2 matching 13 bases. In germline, CDR1 is SGHLS, CDR2 HYDKME. The CDR3 has 16 residues. V gave up 1 base and J gave up 2 bases; unmatched junction bases: 2. The CDR3 is CASSLDWGGAQDTQYF. The CDR3 bases that were read are TGTGCCAGCTCTCTGGACTGGGGGGGCGCCCAAGACACCCAGTAC.

With regard to this clone: Germline and genes: mouse. Read coverage stops 1 residue before the CDR3 terminus; the germline J gene supplies the remainder. The V gene is TRBV23, the J gene TRBJ2-7; the table's TRBD2 call for D was not verified on the DNA. This CDR3 is 12 amino acids long. Germline lookup yields CDR1 KGHTA and CDR2 FQNQQP. This chain's CDR3 is CSSSQSTYEQYF. CDR3 DNA, as far as it was read: TGCTCCAGCAGTCAATCGACTTATGAACAGTAC.

Details on this clone: The genes and germline here are from mouse. CDR3 DNA, as far as it was read: TGTGCCAGCAGTCTGTCGAGGGCAACAAACACCGGGCAGCTCTAC. Its translation: CASSLSRATNTGQLY. The CDR3, in full, reads CASSLSRATNTGQLYF. The chain recombines TRBV26 with TRBJ2-2; D remains unclear. Coverage ceases 1 residue before the CDR3 finishes, and the germline J gene fills in the end. Between the trimmed V and J ends, which lost 0 bases and 0 bases, there was a span of 8 bases. The CDR3 has 16 residues. From germline, CDR1 is KGHPV and CDR2 FQNQEV (reference sequence).

About this clone itself: Genes here carry mouse names. The read ends 1 residue early relative to the CDR3; the germline J gene fills the gap. The genes are TRBV3 and TRBJ2-5; possibly TRBD1 for D (6 bases). Germline lookup yields CDR1 SNHLY and CDR2 FYNGKV (reference sequence). With 4 bases removed from V and 2 bases from J, the gap between germline ends came to 10 bases. This CDR3 is built from 14 residues. Here the CDR3 reads CASSSRDIQDTQYF. The CDR3 bases that were read are TGTGCCAGCAGCTCCCGGGACATCCAAGACACCCAGTAC.

Concerning this clone itself: Each gene name is a mouse one. From the germline J gene comes the end of the CDR3, since the read stops 1 residue before it. The chain combines TRBV20 with TRBJ2-5, with 8 bases identical to TRBD2. With V trimmed by 1 base and J by 6 bases, 0 bases remained unmatched. Per the germline V gene, CDR1 is GFQATS and CDR2 is STVNSAI. This CDR3 spans 12 amino acids. The part of the CDR3 DNA that was read is TGTGGTGCTAGGGCTGGGGGGGACACCCAGTAC. It translates to CGARAGGDTQY. The whole CDR3 protein reads CGARAGGDTQYF.

With regard to this clone: Mouse gene names apply. The sequenced fragment ends 1 residue before the CDR3 boundary, so the rest is inferred from the germline J gene. This chain links TRBV12-1 with TRBJ1-3, with 12 bases fitting TRBD1. Germline CDR1 is SGHSN and CDR2 is HYEKVE. CDR3 length: 15 residues. Trimming cost V 4 bases and J 3 bases; bases outside gene matches: 3. Partial CDR3 DNA: TGTGCCAGCTCACGGGACAGGGGGCTTGGAAATACGCTCTAT. It translates to CASSRDRGLGNTLY. The complete CDR3 sequence is CASSRDRGLGNTLYF.

In this sample, this clone turned up once. Mouse names are used for the genes. The read ends 1 residue before the CDR3 terminus; that terminus is restored from the germline J gene. This chain uses TRBV26 with TRBJ1-6, with D perhaps TRBD1 (5 bases). TRBJ1-6 is an open reading frame whose function is uncertain. With 4 bases removed from V and 2 bases from J, the gap between germline ends came to 6 bases. The CDR3 loop spans 14 amino acids. Germline V lookup: CDR1 KGHPV, CDR2 FQNQEV (reference sequence). CDR3 residues: CASSPGPYNSPLYF. The CDR3 bases that were read are TGTGCCAGCAGTCCAGGGCCCTATAATTCGCCCCTCTAC.

This clone was seen more than once but under ten times. These gene names are mouse names. The read ends 1 residue shy of where the CDR3 ends; the end is completed using the germline J gene. The chain uses TRBV26 and TRBJ1-3; D possibly corresponds to TRBD1 (6 bases). The CDR3 spans 14 residues. Trimming took 4 bases from V and 3 from J, leaving 10 bases between them. In germline, CDR1 is KGHPV, CDR2 FQNQEV (reference sequence). This CDR3 reads CASSPPGDGNTLYF. CDR3 DNA (partial): TGTGCCAGCAGTCCCCCAGGGGATGGAAATACGCTCTAT. Full variable domain (remainder filled in from reference TRBV26 and TRBJ1-3): NSKVIQTPRYLVKGQGQKAKMRCIPEKGHPVVFWYQQNKNNEFKFLINFQNQEVLQQIDMTEKRFSAECPSNSPCSLEIQSSEAGDSALYLCASSPPGDGNTLYFGEGSRLIVV.

In its sample, this clone was seen once. Genes here carry mouse names. The read comes to an end 1 residue before the CDR3 does, leaving the germline J gene to fill in the end. This chain joins TRBV1 and TRBJ1-1; D remains unclear. CDR3 length: 13 residues. From germline, CDR1 is NSQYPW and CDR2 LRSPGD (reference sequence). V was cut by 2 bases and J by 0 bases, with 4 bases left in between. This CDR3 is CTCSAWTNTEVFF. The covered CDR3 bases are TGCACCTGCAGTGCATGGACAAACACAGAAGTCTTC.

This clone was observed a few times. Gene names are the mouse ones. The CDR3 region is CAWSLRGTNERLFF. The sequenced part of the CDR3 DNA is TGTGCCTGGAGTCTCCGGGGAACCAACGAAAGATTATTT. V usage is TRBV31 and J usage is TRBJ1-4, with D unclear. The read halts 1 residue ahead of the CDR3 end, with the missing end drawn from the germline J gene. The V gene's germline CDR1 is GKSSPN and CDR2 SITVG. The CDR3 runs to 14 residues. Trimming pared 0 bases from V and 3 bases from J, leaving 8 bases between.

As for this clone: Gene names and germline match the mouse. The CDR3 goes on 1 residue after the read ends, and that part is filled in from the germline J gene. The chain uses TRBV13-1 and TRBJ2-3; unclear D gene. Trimming shortened V by 2 bases and J by 0 bases, and 7 bases separated the two germline ends. Germline CDR1 reads NSHNY; CDR2 reads SYGAGN. CDR3 length: 14 residues. The DNA read from the CDR3 is TGTGCCAGCAGTGACCAATCTAGTGCAGAAACGCTGTAT. Protein product: CASSDQSSAETLY. The whole CDR3 protein reads CASSDQSSAETLYF.

Concerning this clone: Gene and germline names: mouse. The observed sequence ends 1 residue before the CDR3 terminus, with the missing tail filled in from the germline J gene. This sequence joins TRBV23 and TRBJ2-5. Germline lookup yields CDR1 KGHTA and CDR2 FQNQQP. CDR3 size: 11 residues. Partial CDR3 DNA: TGCTCCAGCAGTCGGCAAGACACCCAGTAC. Its translation is CSSSRQDTQY. The full CDR3 protein reads CSSSRQDTQYF.

On this clone itself: The listed genes are named as in mouse. The DNA ends 1 residue before the CDR3 does, and the rest of the CDR3 is filled in from the germline J gene. This chain joins TRBV16 and TRBJ1-1; D remains unclear. Germline V lookup: CDR1 SGHSA, CDR2 FRNQAP. This CDR3 has 13 residues. Trimming cost V 0 bases and J 1 base, with 3 bases left between them. CDR3 sequence reads: CASSLEGNTEVFF. The sequenced part of the CDR3 DNA is TGTGCAAGCAGCTTAGAGGGAAACACAGAAGTCTTC.

Comment on this clone: Genes here carry mouse names. The read terminates 1 residue ahead of where the CDR3 ends, so the germline J gene completes it. The chain recombines TRBV26 with TRBJ1-3; TRBD1 aligns across 11 bases. Per germline, CDR1 KGHPV and CDR2 FQNQEV (reference sequence). The CDR3 spans 15 residues. V lost 6 bases and J lost 2; bases outside the gene matches: 3. The CDR3 loop reads CASRPGQGAGNTLYF. The CDR3 bases that were read are TGTGCCAGCAGACCGGGACAGGGGGCTGGAAATACGCTCTAT.

On this clone: Gene and germline names: mouse. Read data end 1 residue before the CDR3 end; the end is taken from the germline J gene. The chain joins TRBV26 to TRBJ2-2; D uncertain. V lost 2 bases to trimming and J lost 0 bases, with 4 bases between them. The CDR3 is 14 amino acids. Germline CDR1 reads KGHPV; CDR2 reads FQNQEV (reference sequence). The CDR3 protein is CASSLVSNTGQLYF. Partial CDR3 DNA: TGTGCCAGCAGTCTGGTCTCAAACACCGGGCAGCTCTAC.

Turning to this clone: Mouse gene names apply. The missing CDR3 end, 1 residue past where the read stops, is filled in from the germline J gene. This rearrangement joins TRBV1 to TRBJ2-3; D is possibly TRBD1 (6 bases). This CDR3 contains 13 residues. In germline, CDR1 is NSQYPW, CDR2 LRSPGD (reference sequence). V lost 4 bases to trimming and J lost 4 bases, with 9 bases between them. CDR3 DNA, as far as it was read: TGCACCTGCAGTGGCCGGGACACAGAAACGCTGTAT. Residues: CTCSGRDTETLY. The full CDR3 reads CTCSGRDTETLYF.

This clone appeared a few times. These gene names are mouse names. The CDR3 goes on 1 residue after the read ends, and that part is filled in from the germline J gene. The rearrangement uses TRBV16 and TRBJ2-3; 9 bases align to TRBD2. V lost 2 bases to trimming and J lost 3 bases; unmatched junction nucleotides: 3. The CDR3 is made up of 15 amino acids. Per the germline V gene, CDR1 is SGHSA and CDR2 is FRNQAP. The CDR3 reads CASSLYGTGAETLYF. The DNA read from the CDR3 is TGTGCAAGCAGCTTATATGGGACTGGGGCAGAAACGCTGTAT.

This clone showed up just once. The genes and germline here are from mouse. The read ends 1 residue shy of where the CDR3 ends; the end is completed using the germline J gene. The rearrangement links TRBV15 to TRBJ1-1, with D perhaps matching TRBD1 (6 bases). CDR1 SGHND and CDR2 FRSKSL come from the germline V gene. Between the trimmed V and J ends, which lost 10 bases and 4 bases, there was a span of 13 bases. CDR3 size: 12 residues. The CDR3 sequence: CATQGGGTEVFF. The DNA read from the CDR3 is TGTGCCACACAGGGCGGGGGCACAGAAGTCTTC.